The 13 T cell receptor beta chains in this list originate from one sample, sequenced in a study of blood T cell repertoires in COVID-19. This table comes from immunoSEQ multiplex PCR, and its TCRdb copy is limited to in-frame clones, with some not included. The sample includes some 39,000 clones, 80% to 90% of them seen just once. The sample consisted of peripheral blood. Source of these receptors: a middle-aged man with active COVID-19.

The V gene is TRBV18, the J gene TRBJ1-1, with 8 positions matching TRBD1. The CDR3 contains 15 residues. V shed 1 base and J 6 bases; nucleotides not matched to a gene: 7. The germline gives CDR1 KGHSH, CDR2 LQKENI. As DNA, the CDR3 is TGTGCCAGCTCACCACGAGGGCAGGGGGCGGCTGAAGCTTTCTTT. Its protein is CASSPRGQGAAEAFF.

This CDR3 is CASSQGQGANTEAFF. CDR3 nucleotides: TGCGCCAGCAGCCAGGGACAGGGGGCGAACACTGAAGCTTTCTTT. This chain joins TRBV4-1 and TRBJ1-1; 12 bases map to TRBD1. The V and J ends lost 3 bases and 1 base, in that order; junction bases with no gene match: 0. The CDR3 loop spans 15 amino acids. The V gene's germline CDR1 is MGHRA and CDR2 YSYEKL.

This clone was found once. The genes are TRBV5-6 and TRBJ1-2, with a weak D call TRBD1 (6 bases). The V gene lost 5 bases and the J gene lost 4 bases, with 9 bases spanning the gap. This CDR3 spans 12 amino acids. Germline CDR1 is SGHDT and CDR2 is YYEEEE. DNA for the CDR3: TGTGCCAGCAGGGGGACAACCTATGGCTACACCTTC. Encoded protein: CASRGTTYGYTF.

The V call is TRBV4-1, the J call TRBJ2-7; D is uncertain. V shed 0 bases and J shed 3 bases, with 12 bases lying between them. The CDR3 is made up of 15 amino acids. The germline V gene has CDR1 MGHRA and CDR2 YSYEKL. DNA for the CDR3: TGCGCCAGCAGCCAAGAACACCGGCAGGTCTACGAGCAGTACTTC. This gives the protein CASSQEHRQVYEQYF.

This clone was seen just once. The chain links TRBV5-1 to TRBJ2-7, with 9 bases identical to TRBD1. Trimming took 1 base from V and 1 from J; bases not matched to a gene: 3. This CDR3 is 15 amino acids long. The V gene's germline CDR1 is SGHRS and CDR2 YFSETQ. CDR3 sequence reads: CASSLTGGYSYEQYF. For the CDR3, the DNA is TGCGCCAGCAGCTTGACAGGGGGCTATTCCTACGAGCAGTACTTC.

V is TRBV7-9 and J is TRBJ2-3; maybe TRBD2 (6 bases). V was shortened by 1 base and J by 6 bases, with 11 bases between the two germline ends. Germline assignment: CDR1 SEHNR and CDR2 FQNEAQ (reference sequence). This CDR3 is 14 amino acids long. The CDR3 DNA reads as TGTGCCAGCAGCTTAGGCGGGAATGGGGATACGCAGTATTTT. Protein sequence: CASSLGGNGDTQYF.

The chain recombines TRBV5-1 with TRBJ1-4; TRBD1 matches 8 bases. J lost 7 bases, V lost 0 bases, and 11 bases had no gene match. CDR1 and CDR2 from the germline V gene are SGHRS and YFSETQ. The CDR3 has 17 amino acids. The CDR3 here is CASSLVGTGGFSEKLFF. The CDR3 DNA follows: TGCGCCAGCAGCTTGGTTGGGACAGGAGGATTTTCTGAAAAACTGTTTTTT.

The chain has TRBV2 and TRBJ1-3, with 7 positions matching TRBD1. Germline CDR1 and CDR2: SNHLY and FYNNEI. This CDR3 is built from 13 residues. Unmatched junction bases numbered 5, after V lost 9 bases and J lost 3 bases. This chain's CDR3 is CARRQGGGNTIYF. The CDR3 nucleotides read TGTGCCAGAAGACAGGGAGGTGGAAACACCATATATTTT.

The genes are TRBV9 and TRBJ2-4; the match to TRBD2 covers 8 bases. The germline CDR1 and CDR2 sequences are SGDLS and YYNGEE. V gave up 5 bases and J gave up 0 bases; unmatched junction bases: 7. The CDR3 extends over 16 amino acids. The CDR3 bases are TGTGCCAGCAGTCTAGCGGGCGAGCTAGCCAAAAACATTCAGTACTTC. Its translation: CASSLAGELAKNIQYF.

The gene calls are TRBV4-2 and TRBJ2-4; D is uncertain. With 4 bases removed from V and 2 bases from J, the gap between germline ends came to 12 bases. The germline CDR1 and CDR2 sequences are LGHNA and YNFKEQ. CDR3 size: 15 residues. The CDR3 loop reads CASSPEPVTKNIQYF. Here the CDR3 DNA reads TGTGCCAGCAGCCCCGAACCGGTGACCAAAAACATTCAGTACTTC.

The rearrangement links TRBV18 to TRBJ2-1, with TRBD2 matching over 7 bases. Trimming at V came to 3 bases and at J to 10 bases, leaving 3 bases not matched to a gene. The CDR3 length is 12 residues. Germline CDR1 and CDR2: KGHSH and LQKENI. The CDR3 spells CASSPSGGEQFF. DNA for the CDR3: TGTGCCAGCTCACCTTCGGGGGGAGAGCAGTTCTTC.

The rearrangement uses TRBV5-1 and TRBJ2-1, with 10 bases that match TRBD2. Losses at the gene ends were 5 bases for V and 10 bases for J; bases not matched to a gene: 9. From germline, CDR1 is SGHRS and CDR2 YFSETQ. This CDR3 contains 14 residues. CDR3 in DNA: TGCGCCAGCAGTGACCCGGGACTAGCGTGGGAGCAGTTCTTC. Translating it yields CASSDPGLAWEQFF. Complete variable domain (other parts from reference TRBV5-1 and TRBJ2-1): KAGVTQTPRYLIKTRGQQVTLSCSPISGHRSVSWYQQTPGQGLQFLFEYFSETQRNKGNFPGRFSGRQFSNSRSEMNVSTLELGDSALYLCASSDPGLAWEQFFGPGTRLTVL.

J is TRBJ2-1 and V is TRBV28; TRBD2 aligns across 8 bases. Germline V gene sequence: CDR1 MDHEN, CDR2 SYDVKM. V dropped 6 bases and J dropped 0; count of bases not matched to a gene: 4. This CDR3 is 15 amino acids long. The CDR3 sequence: CASRLAESSYNEQFF. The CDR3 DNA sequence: TGTGCCAGCAGACTAGCGGAGAGCTCCTACAATGAGCAGTTCTTC.